The 27 T cell receptor beta chains below come from one sample, sequenced in a study of shared clonotypes between healthy human individuals. Clones were sequenced by immunoSEQ multiplex PCR, and TCRdb holds only the in-frame ones, with some missing. The sample comprises about 2.4 million clones, roughly 93% of which are singletons, and about 0.38% rests with the top ten. The sequencing input was naive CD4+ T cells from PBMCs. Subset meaning: CD45RA+ positively selected. These TCRs come from a man younger than 30 in good health. Some clones in this sample may be carry-over from other donors' samples.

As concerns this clone: Its ends do not fully match the called genes, so a read error is possible. DNA for the CDR3: TGTGCCAGCAGCTTGGTAGGCGGCGGAGGGCCCGGGGAGTTGTTTTTT. This translates into CASSLVGGGGPGELFF. The chain couples TRBV5-5 to TRBJ2-2, with D perhaps TRBD2 (6 bases). This CDR3 region has 16 residues. Per the germline V gene, CDR1 is SGHKS and CDR2 is YYEKEE (reference sequence).

The chain couples TRBV7-2 to TRBJ2-2, with D uncertain. The CDR3 sequence is 15 residues long. Germline assignment: CDR1 SGHTA and CDR2 FQGNSA. V was pared by 2 bases and J by 0 bases, with 7 bases between. This chain's CDR3 is CASSLFGSNTGELFF. The CDR3 DNA reads as TGTGCCAGCAGCTTATTCGGGTCGAACACCGGGGAGCTGTTTTTT.

This chain connects TRBV12-5 to TRBJ2-2; D may correspond to TRBD1 or TRBD2 (6 bases each). The CDR3 is 18 residues long. Looked up from germline, CDR1 is LGHNT and CDR2 is FRNRAP. Trimming took off 0 bases at V and 4 bases at J, with 18 bases between the two ends. For the CDR3, the DNA is TGTGCTAGTGGTTTGGTACTAGGGGGGCCGGAGGGCACCGGGGAGCTGTTTTTT. It specifies CASGLVLGGPEGTGELFF.

CDR3 nucleotide sequence: TGTGCCAGCAGTTTATTATGGGGCCATGAGCAGTTCTTC. Residues: CASSLLWGHEQFF. The chain recombines TRBV28 with TRBJ2-1; a possible D gene is TRBD1 (5 bases). This CDR3 is 13 amino acids long. Germline CDR1 and CDR2: MDHEN and SYDVKM. The germline V and J ends were trimmed by 1 base and 8 bases, with 9 bases remaining between them.

The chain carries TRBV7-9 and TRBJ2-1; D is perhaps TRBD2 (5 bases). The CDR3 length is 14 residues. With 3 bases removed from V and 9 bases from J, the gap between germline ends came to 15 bases. Germline-derived CDR1 and CDR2 are SEHNR and FQNEAQ (reference sequence). CDR3 loop: CASSFRTDFGEQFF. The CDR3 nucleotides read TGTGCCAGCAGCTTCAGGACTGACTTTGGTGAGCAGTTCTTC. Full variable domain (rest looked up from reference TRBV7-9 and TRBJ2-1): DTGVSQNPRHKITKRGQNVTFRCDPISEHNRLYWYRQTLGQGPEFLTYFQNEAQLEKSRLLSDRFSAERPKGSFSTLEIQRTEQGDSAMYLCASSFRTDFGEQFFGPGTRLTVL.

The V gene is TRBV7-2, the J gene TRBJ2-1; possible D gene TRBD1, 6 bases. There are 18 residues in the CDR3. V dropped 4 bases and J dropped 4 bases, with 23 bases sitting between them. The germline gives CDR1 SGHTA, CDR2 FQGNSA. CDR3: CASSSTRSLRGRYNEQFF. The CDR3, as DNA: TGTGCCAGCAGCTCCACTAGGAGCTTGAGGGGGAGATACAATGAGCAGTTCTTC. The full variable domain, completed using reference TRBV7-2 and TRBJ2-1, is GAGVSQSPSNKVTEKGKDVELRCDPISGHTALYWYRQSLGQGLEFLIYFQGNSAPDKSGLPSDRFSAERTGGSVSTLTIQRTQQEDSAVYLCASSSTRSLRGRYNEQFFGPGTRLTVL.

This chain links TRBV18 with TRBJ2-1; D is uncertain. V gave up 5 bases and J gave up 1 base, with 9 bases separating them. This CDR3 is 14 amino acids long. Germline assignment: CDR1 KGHSH and CDR2 LQKENI. CDR3 sequence: CASSNGGSYNEQFF. For the CDR3, the DNA is TGTGCCAGCTCAAACGGTGGATCCTACAATGAGCAGTTCTTC.

As regards this clone: The same CDR3 arises from other DNA sequences in this sample as well. J is TRBJ2-1 and V is TRBV28, with TRBD1 identical over 10 bases. This CDR3 region has 15 residues. Germline V gene data show CDR1 as MDHEN and CDR2 as SYDVKM. Trimming took 6 bases from V and 4 from J; bases not matched to a gene: 6. CDR3: CASSPGTGAYNEQFF. The CDR3 nucleotides are TGTGCCAGCAGCCCCGGGACAGGGGCTTACAATGAGCAGTTCTTC.

J is TRBJ2-1 and V is TRBV25-1; 7 bases line up with TRBD2. The junction had 2 bases not matched to a gene; V was cut back by 1 base and J by 2 bases. This CDR3 has 15 residues. Per the germline V gene, CDR1 is MGHDK and CDR2 is SYGVNS. The CDR3: CASSEWEGPYNEQFF. In nucleotides, the CDR3 is TGTGCCAGCAGTGAATGGGAGGGACCCTACAATGAGCAGTTCTTC.

The DNA for the CDR3 is TGTGCCAGCAGGCGAGCGGGAGGCCACTACAATGAGCAGTTCTTC. Translating gives CASRRAGGHYNEQFF. The J gene is TRBJ2-1, the V gene TRBV2, with 9 bases aligning to TRBD2. V lost 6 bases and J lost 3; bases outside the gene matches: 6. This CDR3 has 15 amino acids. CDR1 and CDR2 (germline): SNHLY, FYNNEI. Using reference TRBV2 and TRBJ2-1 for the parts outside the CDR3, the full variable domain is EPEVTQTPSHQVTQMGQEVILRCVPISNHLYFYWYRQILGQKVEFLVSFYNNEISEKSEIFDDQFSVERPDGSNFTLKIRSTKLEDSAMYFCASRRAGGHYNEQFFGPGTRLTVL.

This clone has a single count. Other DNA sequences within the sample encode an identical CDR3. The rearrangement links TRBV28 to TRBJ1-5; D unresolved. V lost 2 bases and J 7 bases, leaving 9 bases between the germline ends. This CDR3 has 13 amino acids. Looked up from germline, CDR1 is MDHEN and CDR2 is SYDVKM. For the CDR3, the DNA is TGTGCCAGCAGTTTAAGGCTTAACCAGCCCCAGCATTTT. It translates to CASSLRLNQPQHF.

This clone was recorded only once. The chain carries TRBV5-4 and TRBJ1-1, with a possible D match to TRBD1 (5 bases). Trimming removed 0 bases from V and 7 bases from J, with 13 bases in between. This CDR3 has 14 amino acids. Germline lookup yields CDR1 SGHNT and CDR2 YYREEE (reference sequence). The CDR3 DNA sequence: TGTGCCAGCAGCTTGGAGAAGGGGAAGGTTGAAGCTTTCTTT. Residues: CASSLEKGKVEAFF.

The gene calls are TRBV18 and TRBJ1-3; the D gene is possibly TRBD1 (6 bases). Trimming took 2 bases from V and 8 from J, leaving 13 bases between them. Germline CDR1 is KGHSH and CDR2 is LQKENI. This CDR3 is 14 amino acids long. The CDR3 DNA reads TGTGCCAGCTCACCAAATGGGGGGCTGGACACCATATATTTT. Encoded protein: CASSPNGGLDTIYF.

The CDR3 nucleotides are TGTGCCAGCAGCCAAGAGAGGCATCAGCCCCAGCATTTT. This codes for CASSQERHQPQHF. The V and J genes are TRBV4-2 and TRBJ1-5; the D is unclear. Germline loops: CDR1 LGHNA, CDR2 YNFKEQ. V was shortened by 0 bases and J by 5 bases, with 5 bases between the two germline ends. This CDR3 comprises 13 residues.

The CDR3 nucleotides are TGTGCCAGCAGCTTGGGGTCAGGGGAGACAGATACGCAGTATTTT. It is translated as CASSLGSGETDTQYF. The chain carries TRBV5-4 and TRBJ2-3, with D possibly matching TRBD1 (6 bases). This CDR3 region has 15 residues. Germline CDR1 SGHNT, CDR2 YYREEE (reference sequence). V lost 0 bases, J lost 3 bases, and 11 bases lay in between.

The chain uses TRBV28 and TRBJ2-7; 8 bases are shared with TRBD2. CDR3 size: 16 residues. Germline trimming cut 6 bases from V and 4 bases from J; bases unmatched to any gene: 14. Looked up from germline, CDR1 is MDHEN and CDR2 is SYDVKM. In nucleotides, the CDR3 is TGTGCCAGCAGGAGCGGGGGAGCCGGGAGGGGGTACGAGCAGTACTTC. It specifies CASRSGGAGRGYEQYF.

The chain links TRBV6-1 to TRBJ1-4; D gene uncertain. Germline V lookup: CDR1 MNHNS, CDR2 SASEGT. CDR3 size: 14 residues. Between the trimmed V and J ends, which lost 3 bases and 7 bases, there was a span of 12 bases. The DNA for the CDR3 is TGTGCCAGCAGTGAGGGGAGGGTCGTTGAAAAACTGTTTTTT. Its translation is CASSEGRVVEKLFF.

This clone was picked up a small number of times. In DNA, the CDR3 is TGTGCCAGCAGCCAAGAGCTGGGGGCAGCGGCTTTCTTT. It encodes CASSQELGAAAFF. The gene calls are TRBV4-2 and TRBJ1-1; tentatively, D is TRBD1 (6 bases). Germline CDR1 LGHNA, CDR2 YNFKEQ. This CDR3 comprises 13 residues. Trimming removed 0 bases at V and 11 bases at J, with 13 bases between.

The chain joins TRBV27 to TRBJ1-4; D is perhaps TRBD1 (6 bases). The CDR3 runs 15 residues. Germline CDR1 MNHEY, CDR2 SMNVEV (reference sequence). Trimming removed 5 bases from V and 10 bases from J, with 20 bases in between. The CDR3: CASSPLDGGGGKLFF. DNA for the CDR3: TGTGCCAGCAGTCCCCTCGATGGAGGGGGGGGAAAACTGTTTTTT.

V and J are TRBV28 and TRBJ1-5; 7 bases are a match to TRBD1. V lost 3 bases to trimming and J lost 5 bases; unmatched junction nucleotides: 4. The CDR3 length is 14 residues. CDR1 is MDHEN, CDR2 SYDVKM, per germline. The DNA for the CDR3 is TGTGCCAGCAGTTTGACAGGGACATATCAGCCCCAGCATTTT. Translated: CASSLTGTYQPQHF. Variable domain in full (rest from reference TRBV28 and TRBJ1-5): DVKVTQSSRYLVKRTGEKVFLECVQDMDHENMFWYRQDPGLGLRLIYFSYDVKMKEKGDIPEGYSVSREKKERFSLILESASTNQTSMYLCASSLTGTYQPQHFGDGTRLSIL.

The table lists this clone with a count of one. The chain uses TRBV7-2 and TRBJ1-1; D is possibly TRBD1 (5 bases). In germline, CDR1 is SGHTA, CDR2 FQGNSA. V dropped 4 bases and J dropped 5 bases, with 11 bases sitting between them. CDR3 size: 13 residues. As DNA, the CDR3 is TGTGCCAGCAGCTCGGACGGGACGACTGAAGCTTTCTTT. Amino acid sequence: CASSSDGTTEAFF. The full variable domain, rest sourced from reference TRBV7-2 and TRBJ1-1, is GAGVSQSPSNKVTEKGKDVELRCDPISGHTALYWYRQSLGQGLEFLIYFQGNSAPDKSGLPSDRFSAERTGGSVSTLTIQRTQQEDSAVYLCASSSDGTTEAFFGQGTRLTVV.

The rearrangement links TRBV28 to TRBJ1-5, with TRBD1 matching over 8 bases. Germline assignment: CDR1 MDHEN and CDR2 SYDVKM. V dropped 6 bases and J dropped 5; count of bases not matched to a gene: 9. The length of the CDR3 is 15 residues. The CDR3 region is CASSRRTGRDQPQHF. In DNA, the CDR3 is TGTGCCAGCAGCCGTAGGACAGGGCGGGATCAGCCCCAGCATTTT.

The V call is TRBV6-4, the J call TRBJ1-5; D uncertain. Germline V lookup: CDR1 MRHNA, CDR2 SNTAGT. This CDR3 is built from 12 residues. Trimming cost V 2 bases and J 2 bases, with 1 base left between them. The CDR3 sequence: CASSDGNQPQHF. DNA for the CDR3: TGTGCCAGCAGTGACGGCAATCAGCCCCAGCATTTT.

V gene TRBV27 combines with J gene TRBJ1-2; no reliable D call. Germline V gene lookup returns CDR1 MNHEY and CDR2 SMNVEV (reference sequence). The CDR3 is 14 residues long. Trimming cost V 5 bases and J 4 bases, with 14 bases left between them. CDR3: CASSPGPGIYGYTF. The CDR3 bases are TGTGCCAGCAGTCCCGGGCCGGGAATCTATGGCTACACCTTC.

The chain employs TRBV5-1 and TRBJ1-4; D remains unclear. Trimming cost V 4 bases and J 2 bases, with 12 bases left between them. Germline CDR1 and CDR2: SGHRS and YFSETQ. CDR3 length: 15 amino acids. The CDR3 is CASSPYTRTNEKLFF. CDR3 nucleotides: TGCGCCAGCAGCCCCTATACGAGGACTAATGAAAAACTGTTTTTT. Full variable domain (missing parts from reference TRBV5-1 and TRBJ1-4): KAGVTQTPRYLIKTRGQQVTLSCSPISGHRSVSWYQQTPGQGLQFLFEYFSETQRNKGNFPGRFSGRQFSNSRSEMNVSTLELGDSALYLCASSPYTRTNEKLFFGSGTQLSVL.

The chain carries TRBV5-4 and TRBJ2-2; 14 bases line up with TRBD2. Germline trimming cut 4 bases from V and 7 bases from J; bases unmatched to any gene: 9. The CDR3 is made up of 17 amino acids. Germline values: CDR1 SGHNT, CDR2 YYREEE (reference sequence). CDR3 sequence: CASSPGTSGSKGGELFF. The CDR3 DNA reads as TGTGCCAGCAGCCCGGGGACTAGCGGGAGCAAGGGCGGGGAGCTGTTTTTT.

This clone came up once. The chain recombines TRBV7-2 with TRBJ2-3, with 8 bases fitting TRBD1. The J segment lost 1 base and the V segment lost 3 bases, leaving 3 bases of the junction unmatched. The CDR3 covers 15 residues. Germline V lookup: CDR1 SGHTA, CDR2 FQGNSA. CDR3 region: CASSFTGGRTDTQYF. Written as DNA, the CDR3 is TGTGCCAGCAGCTTTACAGGGGGGCGCACAGATACGCAGTATTTT.